This TCR beta chain originates from a study of shared clonotypes between healthy human individuals. General study points: Generation probabilities of non-shared clonotypes were lower (relative to those shared by all four donors). It was anticipated that sequencing depth would influence how many clonotypes donors shared.

Data came from immunoSEQ multiplex PCR; TCRdb stores just in-frame clones and leaves some out. This table has under 2.5 million clones, 85% to 95% appearing once. As concerns this clone: Its antigen is as yet unknown.

A CD45RA+ naive subset and a CD45RA-negative memory subset were split from CD4+ cells. Germline CDR1 and CDR2: SNHLY and FYNNEI. The length of the CDR3 is 16 residues. Trimming left V 2 bases short and J 6 bases short, with 19 bases between. The chain carries TRBV2 and TRBJ1-1; the D is unclear. The source material was naive CD4+ T cells from PBMCs. Subset reported: CD45RA+ positively selected. This receptor was obtained from a man between 18 and 29 years old in good health. Some clones in this sample may be carry-over from other donors' samples. CDR3 region: CASSETAARTRAEAFF. CDR3 bases: TGTGCCAGCAGTGAAACGGCAGCCAGAACACGGGCTGAAGCTTTCTTT.